The T cell receptor (beta chain) described here comes from a study of T cell repertoires in cytomegalovirus infection. On the study more broadly: The study used recently identified HLA-C-restricted and well-studied HLA-B-restricted CMV epitopes.

The sample holds a few counts of this clonotype. Its cognate antigen is unknown. General study points: HLA-C-restricted, CMV-specific TCR beta clonotypes were dominant ex vivo.

TCRdb recomputed calls from the reads with MiXCR, one row per CDR3 protein. The sample lists hundreds of thousands of distinct CDR3 sequences; less than 35% were seen once. CDR1 is LNHDA, CDR2 SQIVND, per germline (reference sequence). This CDR3 is built from 14 residues. J gave up 3 bases and V 1 base, and 2 bases lay outside the gene matches. V is TRBV19 and J is TRBJ1-1; 7 positions agree with TRBD1. The clonotype originates from a human donor in good health (CMV status not recorded). Some clones in this sample may be carry-over from other donors' samples. Here the sequenced sample was cultured CD8+ T cells from PBMCs, taken from culture after CMV antigen stimulation. CDR3 DNA: TGTGCCAGTAGTATAGGACAGGGCGACACTGAAGCTTTCTTT. It yields the protein CASSIGQGDTEAFF.